This entry lists 7 T cell receptor beta chains sequenced from one sample in a study of blood T cell repertoires in COVID-19. TCRdb's copy holds only in-frame clones and misses some; the assay was immunoSEQ multiplex PCR. In the table there are a few hundred thousand clones, 70% to 85% of which are singletons. Sample: peripheral blood. All receptors derive from a human donor with COVID-19, enrolled during active disease. The donor label of this sample is uncertain.

The chain uses TRBV18 and TRBJ2-1; the match to TRBD2 covers 10 bases. Per germline, CDR1 KGHSH and CDR2 LQKENI. J gave up 2 bases and V 3 bases, and 1 base lay outside the gene matches. The CDR3 totals 15 residues. The CDR3 DNA reads TGTGCCAGCTCACCCCTAGCGGGGGCCTACAATGAGCAGTTCTTC. This gives the protein CASSPLAGAYNEQFF.

The chain has TRBV7-9 and TRBJ1-1; D is ambiguous. V lost 2 bases and J lost 1, with 11 bases in between. The CDR3 is 15 residues long. In germline, CDR1 is SEHNR, CDR2 FQNEAQ (reference sequence). The CDR3 is CASSLIWERNTEAFF. Here the CDR3 DNA reads TGTGCCAGCAGCTTAATCTGGGAGAGGAACACTGAAGCTTTCTTT. Combining the CDR3 with reference TRBV7-9 and TRBJ1-1 gives the whole variable domain DTGVSQNPRHKITKRGQNVTFRCDPISEHNRLYWYRQTLGQGPEFLTYFQNEAQLEKSRLLSDRFSAERPKGSFSTLEIQRTEQGDSAMYLCASSLIWERNTEAFFGQGTRLTVV.

This chain connects TRBV6-2 or TRBV6-3 to TRBJ2-3, with TRBD2 matching 10 bases. Germline V lookup: CDR1 MNHEY, CDR2 SVGEGT. The ends lost 5 bases at V and 4 bases at J; junction bases unmatched: 9. The CDR3 sequence is 16 residues long. Here the CDR3 reads CASSPIAGGPPDTQYF. Written as DNA, the CDR3 is TGTGCCAGCAGTCCAATAGCGGGAGGACCTCCAGATACGCAGTATTTT.

This clone has just a few counts. The gene calls are TRBV7-9 and TRBJ2-7; tentatively, D is TRBD1 (6 bases). This CDR3 has 13 amino acids. Trimming took 1 base from V and 5 from J, leaving 9 bases between them. Germline CDR1 reads SEHNR; CDR2 reads FQNEAQ (reference sequence). The CDR3 protein is CASSLVGAHEQYF. The CDR3, as DNA: TGTGCCAGCAGCTTAGTGGGGGCCCACGAGCAGTACTTC.

This clone has just one count. The V and J genes are TRBV6-5 and TRBJ1-1; TRBD1 matches 7 bases. Germline V gene lookup returns CDR1 MNHEY and CDR2 SVGAGI. Trimming took 6 bases from V and 5 from J; bases not matched to a gene: 9. The CDR3 runs to 14 residues. CDR3 amino acids: CASRQQGWRTEAFF. CDR3 bases: TGTGCCAGCAGACAACAGGGGTGGAGGACTGAAGCTTTCTTT.

J is TRBJ1-5 and V is TRBV9; D might be TRBD1 (6 bases). The CDR3 length is 15 residues. Between the trimmed V and J ends, which lost 2 bases and 5 bases, there was a span of 14 bases. CDR1 and CDR2 (germline): SGDLS, YYNGEE. The CDR3 DNA reads as TGTGCCAGCAGCGTGGACAGTACCTATTATCAGCCCCAGCATTTT. Translating gives CASSVDSTYYQPQHF.

The gene calls are TRBV19 and TRBJ1-2, with TRBD1 as a possible D gene (5 bases). The germline V gene has CDR1 LNHDA and CDR2 SQIVND (reference sequence). CDR3 length equals 13 residues. The V and J ends lost 4 bases and 3 bases respectively, with 9 bases between them. In DNA, the CDR3 is TGTGCCAGTAGTAGGGGAGGGGACTATGGCTACACCTTC. Protein product: CASSRGGDYGYTF. Filled out from reference TRBV19 and TRBJ1-2, the complete variable domain reads DGGITQSPKYLFRKEGQNVTLSCEQNLNHDAMYWYRQDPGQGLRLIYYSQIVNDFQKGDIAEGYSVSREKKESFPLTVTSAQKNPTAFYLCASSRGGDYGYTFGSGTRLTVV.